These T cell receptor beta chains were read from a single sample in a study of blood T cells in healthy people across ages. TCRdb re-derived calls from the 5' RACE reads in MiXCR, one entry per CDR3 protein. The sample holds just under 550,000 distinct CDR3 sequences, around 24% seen once. This sample was shared with a second study, whose subject was T cells of mothers and their children.

Sequencing input: blood. The receptors here all came from a boy aged 10-17 years in good health. The CDR3 runs from the conserved cysteine through the conserved F or W. Fields, in order: D gene, J gene, CDR3 length, V gene, CDR3 protein. The D gene is left open where the match is weak.

d_call: NA
j_call: TRBJ1-2
cdr3_length: 15
v_call: TRBV2
cdr3_aa: CASSERGGNRAGYTF

d_call: NA
j_call: TRBJ1-4
cdr3_length: 15
v_call: TRBV27
cdr3_aa: CASSLYSPAGEKLFF

d_call: TRBD1
j_call: TRBJ2-1
cdr3_length: 12
v_call: TRBV6-2/TRBV6-3
cdr3_aa: CASTQGAREQFF

d_call: NA
j_call: TRBJ2-5
cdr3_length: 15
v_call: TRBV29-1
cdr3_aa: CSVDKTGHRQETQYF

d_call: NA
j_call: TRBJ2-1
cdr3_length: 13
v_call: TRBV5-6
cdr3_aa: CASSPLEYNEQFF

d_call: NA
j_call: TRBJ2-5
cdr3_length: 15
v_call: TRBV24-1
cdr3_aa: CATSDPRQVSETQYF

d_call: NA
j_call: TRBJ1-2
cdr3_length: 12
v_call: TRBV7-9
cdr3_aa: CASSLGMEGYTF

d_call: TRBD1
j_call: TRBJ1-2
cdr3_length: 14
v_call: TRBV12-3/TRBV12-4
cdr3_aa: CASSPTGGDYGYTF

d_call: TRBD1
j_call: TRBJ2-3
cdr3_length: 18
v_call: TRBV7-8
cdr3_aa: CASSLPRQGGVSTDTQYF

d_call: NA
j_call: TRBJ2-7
cdr3_length: 12
v_call: TRBV7-9
cdr3_aa: CACSLDHYEQYF

d_call: TRBD2
j_call: TRBJ2-3
cdr3_length: 16
v_call: TRBV29-1
cdr3_aa: CSVEGISGISTDTQYF

d_call: NA
j_call: TRBJ2-5
cdr3_length: 16
v_call: TRBV4-1
cdr3_aa: CASSPARTGNQETQYF

d_call: NA
j_call: TRBJ1-1
cdr3_length: 15
v_call: TRBV4-3
cdr3_aa: CASSQDQGPNTEAFF

d_call: TRBD1
j_call: TRBJ2-6
cdr3_length: 19
v_call: TRBV12-3/TRBV12-4
cdr3_aa: CASTIGQGEPRSGANVLTF

d_call: NA
j_call: TRBJ2-7
cdr3_length: 13
v_call: TRBV28
cdr3_aa: CASSKPPRDERYF